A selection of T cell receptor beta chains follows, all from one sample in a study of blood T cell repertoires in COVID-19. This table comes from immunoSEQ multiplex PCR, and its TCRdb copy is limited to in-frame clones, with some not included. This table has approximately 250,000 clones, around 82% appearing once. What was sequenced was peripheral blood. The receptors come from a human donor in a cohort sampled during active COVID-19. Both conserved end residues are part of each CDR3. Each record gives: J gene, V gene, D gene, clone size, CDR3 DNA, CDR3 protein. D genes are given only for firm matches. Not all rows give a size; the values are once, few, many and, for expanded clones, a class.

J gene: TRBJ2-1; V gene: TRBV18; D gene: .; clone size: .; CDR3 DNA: TGTGCCAGCTCACCAGCGCAAGTCACCTACAATGAGCAGTTCTTC; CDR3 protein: CASSPAQVTYNEQFF
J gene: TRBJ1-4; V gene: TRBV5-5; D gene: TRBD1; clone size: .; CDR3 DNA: TGTGCCAGCAGCCCGACAGGGGGAAACGGCGAAAAACTGTTTTTT; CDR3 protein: CASSPTGGNGEKLFF
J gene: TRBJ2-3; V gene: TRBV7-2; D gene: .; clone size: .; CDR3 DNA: TGTGCCAGCACATTTCAGGGGAGCACAGATACGCAGTATTTT; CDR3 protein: CASTFQGSTDTQYF
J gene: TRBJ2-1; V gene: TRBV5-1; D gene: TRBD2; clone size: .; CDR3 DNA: TGCGCCAGCAGCCCCGGACTAGCGGGAGGAGGGGATGAGCAGTTCTTC; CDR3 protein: CASSPGLAGGGDEQFF
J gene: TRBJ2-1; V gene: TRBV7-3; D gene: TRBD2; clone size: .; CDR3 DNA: TGTGCCAGCAGCTTAAGCGGGAGGGCCTACAATGAGCAGTTCTTC; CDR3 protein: CASSLSGRAYNEQFF
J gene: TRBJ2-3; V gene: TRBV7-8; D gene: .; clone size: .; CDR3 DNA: TGTGCCAGCAGCTTAGGAGGGTCGGACACAGATACGCAGTATTTT; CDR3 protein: CASSLGGSDTDTQYF
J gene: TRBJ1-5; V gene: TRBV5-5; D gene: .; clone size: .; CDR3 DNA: TGTGCCAGCAGCCCGGGACATAGGGATATTAGCAATCAGCCCCAGCATTTT; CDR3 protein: CASSPGHRDISNQPQHF
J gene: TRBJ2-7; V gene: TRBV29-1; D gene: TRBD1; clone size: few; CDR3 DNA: TGCAGCGTTGGGGACAGGGGCTACGAGCAGTACTTC; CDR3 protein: CSVGDRGYEQYF
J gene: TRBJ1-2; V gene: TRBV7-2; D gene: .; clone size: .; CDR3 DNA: TGTGCCAGCAGCTTAAGTGCTCGAGGGGGCTACACCTTC; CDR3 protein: CASSLSARGGYTF
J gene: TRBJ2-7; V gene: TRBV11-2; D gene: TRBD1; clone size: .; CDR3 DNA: TGTGCCAGCAGCAAGGGACAGGCGACGACCTACGAGCAGTACTTC; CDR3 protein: CASSKGQATTYEQYF
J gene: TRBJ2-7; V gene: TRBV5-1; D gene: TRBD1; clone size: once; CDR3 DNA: TGCGCCAGCGGTAGGGACAGTGCCTACGAGCAGTACTTC; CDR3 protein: CASGRDSAYEQYF
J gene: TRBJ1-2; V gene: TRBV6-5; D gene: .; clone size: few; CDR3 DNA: TGTGCCAGCATTCCTAGCAGGGGTCGGGGCTACACCTTC; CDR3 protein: CASIPSRGRGYTF
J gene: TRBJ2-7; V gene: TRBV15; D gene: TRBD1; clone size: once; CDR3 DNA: TGTGCCACCAGCAGAGAGGGGACAGGCCGCTACGAGCAGTACTTC; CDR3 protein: CATSREGTGRYEQYF
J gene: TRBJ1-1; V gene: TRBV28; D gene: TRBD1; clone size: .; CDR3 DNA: TGTGCCAGCAGTCCGACAGGGGCGTACACTGAAGCTTTCTTT; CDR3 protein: CASSPTGAYTEAFF
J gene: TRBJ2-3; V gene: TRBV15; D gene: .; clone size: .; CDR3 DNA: TGTGCCACCAGTCAGGGGGGAGAGTTTACAGATACGCAGTATTTT; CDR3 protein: CATSQGGEFTDTQYF
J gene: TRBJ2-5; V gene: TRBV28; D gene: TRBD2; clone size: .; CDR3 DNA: TGTGCCACGCGTGGTAGCGGGTCGACTAAAGAGACCCAGTACTTC; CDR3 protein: CATRGSGSTKETQYF
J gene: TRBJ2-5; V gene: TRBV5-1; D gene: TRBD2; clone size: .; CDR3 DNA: TGCGCCAGCAGCTTGACCCCTCCGACTAGCGGAGGGGGGACCCAGTACTTC; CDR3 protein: CASSLTPPTSGGGTQYF
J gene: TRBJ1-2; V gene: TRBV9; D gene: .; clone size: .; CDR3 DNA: TGTGCCAGCAGCGCGAGGGTTAGGGGCTACACCTTC; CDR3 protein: CASSARVRGYTF
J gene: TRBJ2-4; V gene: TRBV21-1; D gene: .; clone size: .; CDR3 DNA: TGTGCCAGCAGCTACAGGGCTCAAAACATTCAGTACTTC; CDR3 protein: CASSYRAQNIQYF
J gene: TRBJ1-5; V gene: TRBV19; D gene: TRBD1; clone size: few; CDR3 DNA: TGTGCCAGTAGATCCGGGACAGGTGGGATTAGCAATCAGCCCCAGCATTTT; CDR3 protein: CASRSGTGGISNQPQHF